The rows below give T cell receptor beta chains drawn from one sample of a study of immune evolution from preneoplasia to lung adenocarcinoma. The data were produced by immunoSEQ multiplex PCR, yet TCRdb's version contains in-frame clones alone and is incomplete. The repertoire includes just over 6,000 clones, roughly 80% of them detected once, and around 6.6% sits in the top ten. Sequencing was done on a sample of FFPE adjacent normal lung tissue. Receptor source: an older donor with lung adenocarcinoma. The CDR3 runs from the conserved cysteine through the conserved F or W. Each record gives: D gene, V gene, J gene, clone size, CDR3 protein, CDR3 DNA. The D gene is left open where the match is weak. Clone size is stated in some rows and not others, as once, few, many or a class when expanded.

>-|TRBV11-3|TRBJ2-3|-
CASSPRGTVDSDTQYF
TGTGCCAGCAGCCCCCGCGGGACAGTCGATTCGGATACGCAGTATTTT
>TRBD1|TRBV11-3|TRBJ2-1|-
CASSLGQGVYNEQFF
TGTGCCAGCAGCCTCGGGCAGGGGGTCTACAATGAGCAGTTCTTC
>TRBD1|TRBV28|TRBJ1-1|-
CASRATGQRTEAFF
TGTGCCAGCAGAGCGACGGGACAGCGGACTGAAGCTTTCTTT
>-|TRBV7-9|TRBJ1-2|-
CASSLDIKNYGYTF
TGTGCCAGCAGCTTAGACATTAAGAACTATGGCTACACCTTC
>-|TRBV7-9|TRBJ1-5|-
CASSLADQPQHF
TGTGCCAGCAGCTTAGCAGATCAGCCCCAGCATTTT
>-|TRBV14|TRBJ1-2|-
CASRLTGSYYGYTF
TGTGCCAGCAGGCTTACAGGTTCCTATTATGGCTACACCTTC
>-|TRBV11-2|TRBJ1-2|-
CASSSDQRRGYTF
TGTGCCAGCAGCTCAGATCAGCGGCGCGGCTACACCTTC
>-|TRBV30|TRBJ2-7|-
CAWSPQGTYEQYF
TGTGCCTGGAGCCCACAGGGCACATACGAGCAGTACTTC
>-|TRBV7-2|TRBJ2-7|-
CASSLGRTGGYEQYF
TGTGCCAGCAGCTTGGGCCGGACTGGGGGCTACGAGCAGTACTTC
>-|TRBV2|TRBJ2-1|-
CASSGYNEQFF
TGTGCCAGCAGCGGGTACAATGAGCAGTTCTTC
>TRBD1|TRBV30|TRBJ2-7|-
CACLTGSYEQYF
TGTGCCTGCCTGACAGGGTCCTACGAGCAGTACTTC
>TRBD1|TRBV11-3|TRBJ2-1|-
CASSRGRGQPNEQFF
TGTGCCAGCAGCCGCGGAAGGGGACAGCCCAATGAGCAGTTCTTC
>TRBD1|TRBV27|TRBJ2-7|-
CASSDPRGLEQYF
TGTGCCAGCAGCGATCCCAGGGGGCTAGAGCAGTACTTC
>-|TRBV27|TRBJ1-2|-
CASSFGTTYGYTF
TGTGCCAGCAGTTTCGGGACAACCTATGGCTACACCTTC
>-|TRBV4-1|TRBJ1-3|once
CASSLVLGGFSGNTIYF
TGCGCCAGCAGCCTAGTTCTGGGGGGGTTTTCCGGAAACACCATATATTTT
>TRBD1|TRBV7-9|TRBJ2-1|few
CASSTDRVPFF
TGTGCCAGCAGCACGGACAGGGTGCCGTTCTTC
>-|TRBV28|TRBJ2-3|-
CASSFLAGTDTQYF
TGTGCCAGCAGTTTCTTAGCAGGCACAGATACGCAGTATTTT
>-|TRBV11-2|TRBJ1-1|-
CASSFQGQNTEAFF
TGTGCCAGCAGCTTTCAGGGCCAGAACACTGAAGCTTTCTTT
>TRBD1|TRBV29-1|TRBJ1-2|few
CSSWTGQVQSGGYTF
TGCAGCTCCTGGACAGGGCAAGTCCAGTCTGGGGGCTACACCTTC
>-|TRBV21-1|TRBJ2-1|-
CASSHTGTGWRRENYNEQFF
TGTGCCAGCAGCCACACCGGGACAGGGTGGAGGCGGGAGAACTACAATGAGCAGTTCTTC
>TRBD1|TRBV7-2|TRBJ1-2|-
CASSGQGNYGYTF
TGTGCCAGCAGCGGACAGGGGAATTATGGCTACACCTTC
>TRBD1|TRBV5-1|TRBJ1-1|-
CASSPEWTGPHTEAFF
TGCGCCAGCAGCCCGGAATGGACAGGACCGCACACTGAAGCTTTCTTT
>-|TRBV21-1|TRBJ1-1|-
CASSKEVYRGRVNTEAFF
TGTGCCAGCAGCAAAGAGGTTTATAGGGGCAGGGTTAACACTGAAGCTTTCTTT
>-|TRBV7-9|TRBJ2-5|-
CASSLDSAKGTQYF
TGTGCCAGCAGCCTAGATAGTGCCAAGGGGACCCAGTACTTC
>TRBD1|TRBV4-3|TRBJ2-7|-
CASSQGTGDAYEQYF
TGCGCCAGCAGCCAAGGGACAGGGGATGCCTACGAGCAGTACTTC
>-|TRBV7-2|TRBJ2-7|-
CASSFGAYEQYF
TGTGCCAGCAGCTTTGGCGCCTACGAGCAGTACTTC
>-|TRBV5-6|TRBJ2-5|-
CASSFKRAGGETQYF
TGTGCCAGCAGCTTTAAACGCGCAGGTGGGGAGACCCAGTACTTC
>-|TRBV7-9|TRBJ1-4|-
CASSSTGEKLFF
TGTGCCAGCAGCTCTACAGGTGAAAAACTGTTTTTT
>-|TRBV28|TRBJ2-3|-
CASSPSAATDTQYF
TGTGCCAGCAGTCCCTCGGCGGCCACAGATACGCAGTATTTT
>-|TRBV7-2|TRBJ1-2|-
CASSSRGVYGYTF
TGTGCCAGCAGCTCAAGGGGGGTCTATGGCTACACCTTC
>-|TRBV27|TRBJ2-5|-
CASSIIGQQETQYF
TGTGCCAGCAGTATTATTGGACAGCAAGAGACCCAGTACTTC
>TRBD2|TRBV4-1|TRBJ2-7|-
CASSQESFASGTYEQYF
TGCGCCAGCAGCCAAGAAAGCTTCGCTAGCGGCACCTACGAGCAGTACTTC